Listed below are T cell receptor beta chains from one sample, sequenced in a study of cytomegalovirus exposure and HLA in healthy donors. Libraries were prepared by immunoSEQ multiplex PCR; TCRdb keeps only in-frame clonotypes and omits some of them. The data show some 130,000 clones, roughly four fifths seen once. Sequenced sample: PBMCs. Source of these receptors: a male donor in good health and CMV-seropositive. Both conserved end residues are part of each CDR3. A D gene is named only where the DNA matches it firmly. A clone size is listed for some rows: how often the clone was seen (once, few, many), or a class if it is expanded.

TRBJ2-3	NA	TRBV7-9	NA	TGTGCCAGCAGCCGTACACAAGATACGCAGTATTTT	CASSRTQDTQYF
TRBJ1-5	once	TRBV15	TRBD1	TGTGCCACCAGCACGGACAGGGTCCATCAGCCCCAGCATTTT	CATSTDRVHQPQHF
TRBJ2-6	NA	TRBV7-9	TRBD1	TGTGCCAGCAGCCGACAGGGAACTGGGGCCAACGTCCTGACTTTC	CASSRQGTGANVLTF
TRBJ2-7	NA	TRBV20-1	NA	TGCAGTGCTTCTCAGCGAAAGCAGTACTTC	CSASQRKQYF
TRBJ2-2	few	TRBV7-2	TRBD2	TGTGCCACCCGGGCGACTAGCGGGGTGGGGGAGCTGTTTTTT	CATRATSGVGELFF
TRBJ2-3	NA	TRBV6-6	TRBD2	TGTGCCAGCAGGCATCTAGCGGGACCAGATACGCAGTATTTT	CASRHLAGPDTQYF
TRBJ2-5	NA	TRBV7-2	NA	TGTGCCAGCAGCCCGCCCCGCGCTGGGGCGGAGACCCAGTACTTC	CASSPPRAGAETQYF
TRBJ2-2	NA	TRBV28	TRBD1	TGTGCCAGCAGGAAACAGGGGGCCAACACCGGGGAGCTGTTTTTT	CASRKQGANTGELFF
TRBJ2-3	NA	TRBV19	NA	TGTGCCAGTACCGAGGGGGCTAGCGTGACAGATACGCAGTATTTT	CASTEGASVTDTQYF
TRBJ2-1	NA	TRBV28	TRBD2	TGTGCCAGCCGTTTCGGGGGGGTTGCCTACAATGAGCAGTTCTTC	CASRFGGVAYNEQFF
TRBJ1-4	NA	TRBV5-1	NA	TGCGCCAGCAGCTTGGGACAGAGAAATGAAAAACTGTTTTTT	CASSLGQRNEKLFF
TRBJ2-2	NA	TRBV19	NA	TGTGCCAGTAGTATAGGACCCCAGGGTGGCGGGGAGCTGTTTTTT	CASSIGPQGGGELFF
TRBJ2-7	NA	TRBV7-8	NA	TGTGCCAGCAGCTCAAGGGGGGGAGACACCTCCTCCTACGAGCAGTACTTC	CASSSRGGDTSSYEQYF
TRBJ2-2	once	TRBV7-9	TRBD2	TGTGCCAGCAGCTTATCGGTTCGGCGCGGGGGAGAGAACACCGGGGAGCTGTTTTTT	CASSLSVRRGGENTGELFF
TRBJ2-7	many	TRBV11-3	NA	TGTGCCAGCAGCTTAAGAGGGCCCCTCGACGAGCAGTACTTC	CASSLRGPLDEQYF
TRBJ2-3	once	TRBV4-3	TRBD2	TGCGCCAGCAGCCAAGCAACTAGCGGGATATCCACAGATACGCAGTATTTT	CASSQATSGISTDTQYF
TRBJ2-3	NA	TRBV7-2	TRBD2	TGTGCCAGCAGCTTAAGCGGGCTAGCGGGAGATACGCAGTATTTT	CASSLSGLAGDTQYF
TRBJ1-5	NA	TRBV7-9	NA	TGTGCCAGCAGCGCAGGGCGGGGTCAGCCCCAGCATTTT	CASSAGRGQPQHF
TRBJ2-7	NA	TRBV30	NA	TGTGCCTGGAGTGCGTTATACGAGCAGTACTTC	CAWSALYEQYF
TRBJ2-4	few	TRBV29-1	NA	TGCAGCTACCAGTTCGGGGATAGGGACATTCAGTACTTC	CSYQFGDRDIQYF
TRBJ2-7	NA	TRBV27	NA	TGTGCCAGCAGAACAGGCGATTCCTCCTACGAGCAGTACTTC	CASRTGDSSYEQYF
TRBJ1-2	NA	TRBV18	TRBD1	TGTGCCAGCTCACCGAATATTCCGGGACAGGGGATCAATGGCTACACCTTC	CASSPNIPGQGINGYTF
TRBJ2-4	NA	TRBV4-3	NA	TGCGCCAGCAGCCAAGATCGGCTAGCGTTGGCCAAAAACATTCAGTACTTC	CASSQDRLALAKNIQYF
TRBJ2-7	NA	TRBV5-4	TRBD1	TGTGCCAGCAGCTTCTCAAAGTCGACAGGGTGGAAATACGAGCAGTACTTC	CASSFSKSTGWKYEQYF
TRBJ1-2	NA	TRBV6-5	TRBD1	TGTGCCAGCACCCGACAGGGCGCGCTCCATGGCTACACCTTC	CASTRQGALHGYTF
TRBJ1-1	once	TRBV15	TRBD1	TGTGCCACCAGCAGAGCGGGACAGGCCGCTTTCTTT	CATSRAGQAAFF
TRBJ2-7	NA	TRBV28	NA	TGTGCCAGCAGTTCCGGGACATCAAGGCAGTACTTC	CASSSGTSRQYF
TRBJ2-7	NA	TRBV6-1	TRBD2	TGTGCCAGCAGTGAAGAGGCCCAGCGGGAGTTTTCCCACGAGCAGTACTTC	CASSEEAQREFSHEQYF
TRBJ2-1	NA	TRBV11-3	NA	TGTGCCAGCAGCTTAGTGGCGGGGGCCGATGAGCAGTTCTTC	CASSLVAGADEQFF
TRBJ1-1	NA	TRBV7-2	NA	TGTGCCAGCAGCCCCCTCCGGGGGGGCAACACTGAAGCTTTCTTT	CASSPLRGGNTEAFF
TRBJ2-5	NA	TRBV4-3	TRBD1	TGCGCCAGCAGCCAAGGGACAGGGAGGCAAGAGACCCAGTACTTC	CASSQGTGRQETQYF
TRBJ2-5	NA	TRBV4-2	TRBD1	TGTGCCAGCAGCCGACGGACAGGGGTCGATGAGACCCAGTACTTC	CASSRRTGVDETQYF
TRBJ1-5	NA	TRBV7-2	NA	TGTGCCAGCAGCTTTTCTAACAGGGCTCAGCCCCAGCATTTT	CASSFSNRAQPQHF
TRBJ2-5	NA	TRBV29-1	TRBD1	TGCAGCGTTGTGCCCGCGGACAGGGAGACCCAGTACTTC	CSVVPADRETQYF
TRBJ2-5	few	TRBV21-1	NA	TGTGCCAGCAGCATAGTCATGACAGTGGAGCTTAGCGAGACCCAGTACTTC	CASSIVMTVELSETQYF
TRBJ2-7	NA	TRBV10-3	TRBD1	TGTGCCATTCAACTGACAGGGGCATCCTACGAGCAGTACTTC	CAIQLTGASYEQYF
TRBJ2-7	NA	TRBV7-2	TRBD2	TGTGCCAGCAGCTCCTTGGGCGGGAGTTCGTACGAGCAGTACTTC	CASSSLGGSSYEQYF
TRBJ2-7	NA	TRBV23-1	TRBD2	TGCGCCAGCAGTCAACGGACTAGCGGAGAGCAGTACTTC	CASSQRTSGEQYF
TRBJ2-6	NA	TRBV7-2	NA	TGTGCCAGCAGCTTAGCGTGGAGCTCTGGGGCCAACGTCCTGACTTTC	CASSLAWSSGANVLTF
TRBJ2-3	few	TRBV11-3	NA	TGTGCCAGCAGCTTATTGGGGGGATCCACAGATACGCAGTATTTT	CASSLLGGSTDTQYF
TRBJ1-2	NA	TRBV11-2	TRBD1	TGTGCCGGCAGCTTAGGGACAGGATACTATGGCTACACCTTC	CAGSLGTGYYGYTF
TRBJ1-1	NA	TRBV18	TRBD1	TGTGCCAGCTCACCACCAGACAGGGTAGACACTGAAGCTTTCTTT	CASSPPDRVDTEAFF
TRBJ1-6	NA	TRBV7-2	NA	TGTGCCAGCAGCTCCCCGCCTGTAGCTAATTCACCCCTCCACTTT	CASSSPPVANSPLHF
TRBJ2-7	NA	TRBV6-5	TRBD1	TGTGCCAGCCACCAGGGACAGGGTTTAAAAGAGCAGTACTTC	CASHQGQGLKEQYF
TRBJ2-1	NA	TRBV6-1	NA	TGTGCCAGCAGTGCGGGAGAAGCATATGAGCAGTTCTTC	CASSAGEAYEQFF
TRBJ2-7	NA	TRBV5-1	TRBD2	TGCGCCAGCAGCTTCGGACTAGCGGGGGTGAGCTCCTACGAGCAGTACTTC	CASSFGLAGVSSYEQYF
TRBJ2-1	NA	TRBV13	TRBD2	TGTGCCAGCAAGGGCGGGGGCTACAATGAGCAGTTCTTC	CASKGGGYNEQFF
TRBJ2-6	NA	TRBV7-9	NA	TGTGCCAGCAGCCCCGTTTCCGGGGCCAACGTCCTGACTTTC	CASSPVSGANVLTF
TRBJ2-5	NA	TRBV19	NA	TGTGCCAGTAGTACCGGAAGTGCGGTACCGGAGACCCAGTACTTC	CASSTGSAVPETQYF
TRBJ1-2	NA	TRBV6-1	NA	TGTGCCAGCAGTGAAGCTGGAGGGGCCGATGGCTACACCTTC	CASSEAGGADGYTF
TRBJ2-7	NA	TRBV5-4	TRBD1	TGTGCCAGCAGCTCGGGGGGACAGGGCTACGAGCAGTACTTC	CASSSGGQGYEQYF
TRBJ2-7	few	TRBV30	NA	TGTGCCTGGAGCCGGGGTTATGCCTACGAGCAGTACTTC	CAWSRGYAYEQYF
TRBJ1-5	NA	TRBV6-5	NA	TGTGCCAGCAGACCAGGGGCGAGGAGCAATCAGCCCCAGCATTTT	CASRPGARSNQPQHF
TRBJ2-7	few	TRBV6-5	NA	TGTGCCAGCAGTCGATCAGGCGAGCAGTACTTC	CASSRSGEQYF
TRBJ2-2	NA	TRBV18	NA	TGTGCCAGCTCACCTCAGGGGACCAAGAACACCGGGGAGCTGTTTTTT	CASSPQGTKNTGELFF
TRBJ1-2	NA	TRBV27	NA	TGTGCCAGCAGTTTAGGCCACAGAGACTATGGCTACACCTTC	CASSLGHRDYGYTF
TRBJ2-1	NA	TRBV7-9	NA	TGTGCCAGCAGCGATACGGACAGAAGGAATGAGCAGTTCTTC	CASSDTDRRNEQFF